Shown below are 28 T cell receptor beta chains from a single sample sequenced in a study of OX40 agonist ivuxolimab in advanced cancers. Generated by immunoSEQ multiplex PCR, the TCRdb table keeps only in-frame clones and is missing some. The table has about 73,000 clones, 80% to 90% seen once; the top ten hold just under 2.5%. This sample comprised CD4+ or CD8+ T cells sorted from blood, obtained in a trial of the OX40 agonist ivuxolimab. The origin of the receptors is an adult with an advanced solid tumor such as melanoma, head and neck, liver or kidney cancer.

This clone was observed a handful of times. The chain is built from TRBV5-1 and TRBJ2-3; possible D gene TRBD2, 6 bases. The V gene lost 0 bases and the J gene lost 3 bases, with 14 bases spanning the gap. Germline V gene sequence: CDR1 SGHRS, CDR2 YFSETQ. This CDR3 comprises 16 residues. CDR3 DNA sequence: TGCGCCAGCAGCTTGGGCGGGGTTGTGATAACAGATACGCAGTATTTT. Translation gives CASSLGGVVITDTQYF.

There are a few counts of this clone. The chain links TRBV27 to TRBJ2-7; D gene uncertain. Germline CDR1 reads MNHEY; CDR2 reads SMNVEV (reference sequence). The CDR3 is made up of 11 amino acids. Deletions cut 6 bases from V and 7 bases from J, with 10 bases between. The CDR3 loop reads CASRFTGEQYF. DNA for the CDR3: TGTGCCAGCAGGTTCACCGGGGAGCAGTACTTC.

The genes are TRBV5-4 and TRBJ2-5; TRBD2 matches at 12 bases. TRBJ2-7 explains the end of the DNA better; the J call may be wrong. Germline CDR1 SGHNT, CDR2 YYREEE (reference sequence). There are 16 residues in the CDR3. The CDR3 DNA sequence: TGTGCCAGCAGCTTGTTCCCTAGCGGGGGGGCTGGCGAGCAGTACTTC. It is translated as CASSLFPSGGAGEQYF.

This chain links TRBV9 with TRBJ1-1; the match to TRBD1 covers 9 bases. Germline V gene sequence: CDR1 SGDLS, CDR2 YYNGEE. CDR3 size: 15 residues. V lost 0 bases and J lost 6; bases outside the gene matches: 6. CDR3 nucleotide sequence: TGTGCCAGCAGCGTAGAGGGACAGGGTTTATCTGAAGCTTTCTTT. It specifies CASSVEGQGLSEAFF.

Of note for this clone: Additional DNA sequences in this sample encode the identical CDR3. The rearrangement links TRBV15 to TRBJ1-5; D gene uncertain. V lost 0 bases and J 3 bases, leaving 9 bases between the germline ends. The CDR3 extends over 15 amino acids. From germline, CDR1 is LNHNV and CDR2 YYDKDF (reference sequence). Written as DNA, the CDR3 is TGTGCCACCAGCAGAGATAAGGGTTTCAATCAGCCCCAGCATTTT. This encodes CATSRDKGFNQPQHF.

The CDR3 sequence: CASSPHRDTSYNEQFF. CDR3 DNA: TGTGCCAGCTCACCCCATCGGGACACCTCCTACAATGAGCAGTTCTTC. The rearrangement uses TRBV18 and TRBJ2-1; perhaps TRBD1 as D (6 bases). The CDR3 consists of 16 residues. Germline V CDR1 and CDR2: KGHSH, LQKENI. The V gene lost 3 bases and the J gene lost 0 bases, with 12 bases spanning the gap.

The CDR3 sequence is CASSSQGGGLAGLTNTQYF. The CDR3 nucleotides read TGTGCCAGCAGCTCCCAAGGCGGGGGACTAGCGGGATTAACGAATACGCAGTATTTT. V usage is TRBV7-3 and J usage is TRBJ2-3; the match to TRBD2 covers 13 bases. Germline V CDR1 and CDR2: SGHTA, FQGTGA. The trim removed 4 bases at V and 7 bases at J, leaving 17 bases unmatched. The CDR3 is 19 residues long.

The CDR3 region has the DNA TGTGCCAGCAGCGTAGGTCTCGGGGGAGAGACCCAGTACTTC. It translates to CASSVGLGGETQYF. The genes are TRBV9 and TRBJ2-5, with a possible D match to TRBD2 (6 bases). With 0 bases removed from V and 4 bases from J, the gap between germline ends came to 10 bases. The CDR3 has 14 amino acids. From germline, CDR1 is SGDLS and CDR2 YYNGEE. The full variable domain, its missing parts supplied by reference TRBV9 and TRBJ2-5, is DSGVTQTPKHLITATGQRVTLRCSPRSGDLSVYWYQQSLDQGLQFLIQYYNGEERAKGNILERFSAQQFPDLHSELNLSSLELGDSALYFCASSVGLGGETQYFGPGTRLLVL.

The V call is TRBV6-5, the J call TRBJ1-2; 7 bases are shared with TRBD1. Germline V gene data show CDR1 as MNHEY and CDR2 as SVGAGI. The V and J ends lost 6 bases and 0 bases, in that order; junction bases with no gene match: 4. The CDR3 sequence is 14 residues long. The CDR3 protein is CASSYGTANYGYTF. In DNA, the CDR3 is TGTGCCAGCAGCTACGGGACAGCTAACTATGGCTACACCTTC.

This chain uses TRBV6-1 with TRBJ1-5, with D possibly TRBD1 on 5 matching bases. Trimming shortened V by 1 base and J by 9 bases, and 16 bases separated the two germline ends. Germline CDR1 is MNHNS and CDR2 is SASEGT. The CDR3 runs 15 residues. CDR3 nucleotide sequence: TGTGCCAGCAGTGAAGTGGCCCGGGGCCTGCCGCCCCAGCATTTT. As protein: CASSEVARGLPPQHF.

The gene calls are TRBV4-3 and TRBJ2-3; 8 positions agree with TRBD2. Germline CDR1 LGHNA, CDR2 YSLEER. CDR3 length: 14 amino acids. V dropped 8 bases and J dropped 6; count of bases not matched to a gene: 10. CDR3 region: CASALRGARDTQYF. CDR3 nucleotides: TGCGCCAGCGCACTGCGGGGGGCCAGGGATACGCAGTATTTT.

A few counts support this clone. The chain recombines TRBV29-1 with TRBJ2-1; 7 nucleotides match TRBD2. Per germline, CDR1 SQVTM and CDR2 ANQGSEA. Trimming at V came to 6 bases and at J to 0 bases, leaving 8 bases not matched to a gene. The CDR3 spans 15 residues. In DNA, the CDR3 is TGCAGCGTACCGACCCGGACTAGCTCCTACAATGAGCAGTTCTTC. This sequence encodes CSVPTRTSSYNEQFF.

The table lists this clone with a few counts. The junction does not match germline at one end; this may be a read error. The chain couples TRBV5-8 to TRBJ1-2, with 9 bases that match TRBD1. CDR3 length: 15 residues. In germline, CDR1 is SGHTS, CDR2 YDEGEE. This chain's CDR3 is CASSSSDRGNDGYTF. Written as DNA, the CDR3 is TGTGCCAGCAGCTCCTCGGACAGGGGTAACGATGGCTACACCTTC. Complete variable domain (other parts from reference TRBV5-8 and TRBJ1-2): EAGVTQSPTHLIKTRGQQATLRCSPISGHTSVYWYQQALGLGLQFLLWYDEGEERNRGNFPPRFSGRQFPNYSSELNVNALELEDSALYLCASSSSDRGNDGYTFGSGTRLTVV.

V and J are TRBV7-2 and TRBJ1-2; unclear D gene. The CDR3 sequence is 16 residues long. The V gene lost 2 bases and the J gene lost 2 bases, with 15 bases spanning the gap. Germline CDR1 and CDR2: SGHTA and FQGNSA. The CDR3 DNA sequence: TGTGCCAGCAGCTTACGTTTAATCAGCATGAACTATGGCTACACCTTC. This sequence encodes CASSLRLISMNYGYTF.

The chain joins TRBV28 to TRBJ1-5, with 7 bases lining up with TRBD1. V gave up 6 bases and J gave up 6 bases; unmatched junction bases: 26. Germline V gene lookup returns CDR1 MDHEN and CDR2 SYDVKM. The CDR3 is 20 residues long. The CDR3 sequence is CASSLQAGQLFGSLGQPQHF. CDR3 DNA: TGTGCCAGCAGCCTTCAGGCGGGACAGCTGTTTGGATCGTTAGGTCAGCCCCAGCATTTT.

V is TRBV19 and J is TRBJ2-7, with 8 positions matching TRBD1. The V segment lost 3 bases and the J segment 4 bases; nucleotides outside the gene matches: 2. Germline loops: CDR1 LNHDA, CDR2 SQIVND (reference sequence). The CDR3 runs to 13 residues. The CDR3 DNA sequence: TGTGCCAGTAGTATCAGACAGGGGTACGAGCAGTACTTC. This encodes CASSIRQGYEQYF.

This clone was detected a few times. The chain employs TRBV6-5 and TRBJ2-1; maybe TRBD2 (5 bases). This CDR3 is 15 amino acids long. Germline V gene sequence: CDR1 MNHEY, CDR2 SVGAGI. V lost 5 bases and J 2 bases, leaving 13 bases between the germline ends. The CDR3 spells CASSPRRTPYNEQFF. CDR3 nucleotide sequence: TGTGCCAGCAGTCCCAGACGGACTCCCTACAATGAGCAGTTCTTC.

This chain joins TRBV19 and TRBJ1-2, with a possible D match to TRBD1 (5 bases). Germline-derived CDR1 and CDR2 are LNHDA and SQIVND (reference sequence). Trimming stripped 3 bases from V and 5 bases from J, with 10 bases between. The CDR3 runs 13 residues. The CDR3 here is CASSIGHDYGYTF. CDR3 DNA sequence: TGTGCCAGTAGTATCGGACACGATTATGGCTACACCTTC.

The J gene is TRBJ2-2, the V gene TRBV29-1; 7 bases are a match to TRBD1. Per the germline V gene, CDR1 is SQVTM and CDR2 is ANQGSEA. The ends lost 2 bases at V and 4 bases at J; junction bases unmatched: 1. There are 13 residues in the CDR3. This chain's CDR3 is CSVEPGGTGELFF. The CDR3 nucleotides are TGCAGCGTTGAACCAGGGGGCACCGGGGAGCTGTTTTTT.

CDR3 region: CASSHITGGVGNQPQHF. CDR3 DNA sequence: TGTGCCAGCAGCCACATTACAGGGGGCGTTGGCAATCAGCCCCAGCATTTT. The chain couples TRBV7-9 to TRBJ1-5; 9 bases align to TRBD1. This CDR3 comprises 17 residues. Germline CDR1 and CDR2: SEHNR and FQNEAQ (reference sequence). V gave up 5 bases and J gave up 2 bases; unmatched junction bases: 10. Using reference TRBV7-9 and TRBJ1-5 for the parts outside the CDR3, the full variable domain is DTGVSQNPRHKITKRGQNVTFRCDPISEHNRLYWYRQTLGQGPEFLTYFQNEAQLEKSRLLSDRFSAERPKGSFSTLEIQRTEQGDSAMYLCASSHITGGVGNQPQHFGDGTRLSIL.

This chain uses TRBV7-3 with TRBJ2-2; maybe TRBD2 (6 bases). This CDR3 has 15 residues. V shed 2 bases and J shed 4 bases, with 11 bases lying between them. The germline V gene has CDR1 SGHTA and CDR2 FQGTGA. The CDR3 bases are TGTGCCAGCAGCTTAGTCGGGAGTAGCACCGGGGAGCTGTTTTTT. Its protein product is CASSLVGSSTGELFF.

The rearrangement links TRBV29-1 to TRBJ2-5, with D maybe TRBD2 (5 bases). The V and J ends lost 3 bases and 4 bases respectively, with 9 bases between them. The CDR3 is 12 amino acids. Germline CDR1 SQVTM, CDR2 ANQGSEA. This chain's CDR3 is CSVDGGAETQYF. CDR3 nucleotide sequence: TGCAGCGTTGACGGAGGAGCAGAGACCCAGTACTTC. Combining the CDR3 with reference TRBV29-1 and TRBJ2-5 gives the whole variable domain SAVISQKPSRDICQRGTSLTIQCQVDSQVTMMFWYRQQPGQSLTLIATANQGSEATYESGFVIDKFPISRPNLTFSTLTVSNMSPEDSSIYLCSVDGGAETQYFGPGTRLLVL.

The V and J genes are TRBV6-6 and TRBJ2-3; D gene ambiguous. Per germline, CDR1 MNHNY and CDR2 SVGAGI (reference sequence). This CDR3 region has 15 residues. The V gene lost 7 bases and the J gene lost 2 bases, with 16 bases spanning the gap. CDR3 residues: CASTESHRSTDTQYF. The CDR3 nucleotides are TGTGCCAGCACCGAGAGTCACCGCTCCACAGATACGCAGTATTTT.

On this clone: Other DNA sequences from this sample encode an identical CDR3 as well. The CDR3 coding sequence is TGTGCCAGCTCACCAGACAGGGGAGGCAATCAGCCCCAGCATTTT. The encoded protein is CASSPDRGGNQPQHF. The chain carries TRBV18 and TRBJ1-5, with TRBD1 matching over 8 bases. The CDR3 covers 15 residues. V gave up 2 bases and J gave up 2 bases; unmatched junction bases: 2. Germline V gene lookup returns CDR1 KGHSH and CDR2 LQKENI.

This CDR3 reads CASSEGTGRFQPQHF. The CDR3 nucleotides read TGTGCCAGTTCCGAAGGGACAGGGCGGTTTCAGCCCCAGCATTTT. The chain couples TRBV2 to TRBJ1-5; TRBD1 aligns across 9 bases. CDR1 and CDR2 (germline): SNHLY, FYNNEI. This CDR3 has 15 residues. The V and J ends lost 9 bases and 6 bases, in that order; junction bases with no gene match: 12.

The CDR3 here is CASSGAGSKRGVPTRGTDTQYF. The CDR3 DNA is TGCGCCAGCAGTGGTGCCGGTTCAAAGCGGGGGGTCCCGACCCGGGGCACAGATACGCAGTATTTT. V usage is TRBV10-1 and J usage is TRBJ2-3, with 9 bases aligning to TRBD2. The CDR3 extends over 22 amino acids. CDR1 is WNHNN, CDR2 SYGVQD, per germline (reference sequence). V shed 4 bases, J shed 1 base, and the junction held 24 bases outside the gene matches.

CDR3 protein: CASSTRGPGTGELFF. DNA for the CDR3: TGTGCCAGTAGTACTAGGGGGCCGGGCACCGGGGAGCTGTTTTTT. The V and J genes are TRBV19 and TRBJ2-2; 7 nucleotides line up with TRBD1. Trimming cost V 4 bases and J 4 bases; bases outside gene matches: 6. CDR3 size: 15 residues. Germline values: CDR1 LNHDA, CDR2 SQIVND (reference sequence).

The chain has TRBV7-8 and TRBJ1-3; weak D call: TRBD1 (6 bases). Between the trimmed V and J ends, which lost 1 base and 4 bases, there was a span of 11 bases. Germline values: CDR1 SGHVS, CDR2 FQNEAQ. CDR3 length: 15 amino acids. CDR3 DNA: TGTGCCAGCAGCTTAGACCGGGGGCTAGGAAACACCATATATTTT. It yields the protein CASSLDRGLGNTIYF.